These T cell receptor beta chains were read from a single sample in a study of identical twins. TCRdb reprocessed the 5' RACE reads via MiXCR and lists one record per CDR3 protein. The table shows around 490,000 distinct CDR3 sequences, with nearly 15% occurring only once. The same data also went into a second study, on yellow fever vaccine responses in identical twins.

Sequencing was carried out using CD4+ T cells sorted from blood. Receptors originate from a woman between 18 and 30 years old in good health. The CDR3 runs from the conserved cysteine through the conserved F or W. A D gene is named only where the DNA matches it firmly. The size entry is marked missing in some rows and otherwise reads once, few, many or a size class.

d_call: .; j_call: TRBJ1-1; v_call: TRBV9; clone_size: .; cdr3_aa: CASSVDPSEGINTEAFF; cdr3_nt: TGTGCCAGCAGCGTAGACCCCTCAGAGGGAATCAACACTGAAGCTTTCTTT
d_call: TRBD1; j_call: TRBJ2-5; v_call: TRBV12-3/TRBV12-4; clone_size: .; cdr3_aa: CASSLRGRQETQYF; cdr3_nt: TGTGCCAGCAGTTTGAGGGGGCGTCAAGAGACCCAGTACTTC
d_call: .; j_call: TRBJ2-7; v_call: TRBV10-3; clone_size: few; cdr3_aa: CAISQPPSSYEQYF; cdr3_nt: TGTGCCATCAGTCAACCGCCAAGCTCCTACGAGCAGTACTTC
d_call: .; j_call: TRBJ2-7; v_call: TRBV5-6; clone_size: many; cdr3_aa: CASSVFSGVNEQYF; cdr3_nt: TGTGCCAGCAGTGTCTTTAGCGGTGTCAACGAGCAGTACTTC
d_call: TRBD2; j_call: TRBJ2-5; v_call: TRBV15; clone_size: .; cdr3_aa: CATSRGTSGKETQYF; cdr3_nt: TGTGCCACCAGCAGAGGGACTAGCGGGAAAGAGACCCAGTACTTC
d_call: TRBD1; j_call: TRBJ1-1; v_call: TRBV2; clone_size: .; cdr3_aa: CASRNRGNTEAFF; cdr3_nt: TGTGCCAGCAGGAACAGGGGGAACACTGAAGCTTTCTTT
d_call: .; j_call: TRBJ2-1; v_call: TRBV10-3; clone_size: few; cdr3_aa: CAISEDWRSEQFF; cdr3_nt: TGTGCCATCAGTGAGGACTGGCGGAGTGAGCAGTTCTTC
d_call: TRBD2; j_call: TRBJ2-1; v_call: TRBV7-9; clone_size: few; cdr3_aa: CASSSLGTSGNNEQFF; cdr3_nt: TGTGCCAGCAGCTCGCTCGGGACTAGCGGAAACAATGAGCAGTTCTTC
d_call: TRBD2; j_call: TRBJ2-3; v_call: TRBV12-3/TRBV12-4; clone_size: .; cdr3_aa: CASSFWLAGGTDTQYF; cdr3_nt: TGTGCCAGCAGTTTTTGGCTAGCGGGGGGCACAGATACGCAGTATTTT
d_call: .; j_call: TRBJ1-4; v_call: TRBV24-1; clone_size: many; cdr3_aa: CATSAGPGNEKLFF; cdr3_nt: TGTGCCACCAGTGCGGGTCCAGGAAATGAAAAACTGTTTTTT
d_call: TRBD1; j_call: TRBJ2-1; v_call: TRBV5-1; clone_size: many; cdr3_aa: CASSSEQGAYNEQFF; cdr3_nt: TGCGCCAGCAGCTCTGAACAGGGGGCCTACAATGAGCAGTTCTTC
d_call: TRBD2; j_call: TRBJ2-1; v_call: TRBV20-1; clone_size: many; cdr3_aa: CSAVAGGYNEQFF; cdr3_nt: TGCAGTGCTGTAGCGGGAGGTTACAATGAGCAGTTCTTC
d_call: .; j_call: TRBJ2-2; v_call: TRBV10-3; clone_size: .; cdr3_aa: CATRQAGELFF; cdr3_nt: TGTGCCACCCGACAGGCCGGGGAGCTGTTTTTT
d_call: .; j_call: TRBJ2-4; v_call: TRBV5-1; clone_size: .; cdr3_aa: CASSLGLGRVGNIQYF; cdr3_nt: TGCGCCAGCAGCTTGGGCTTAGGGAGAGTCGGGAACATTCAGTACTTC
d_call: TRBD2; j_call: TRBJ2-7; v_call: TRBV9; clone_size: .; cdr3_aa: CASSVGGGTTHEQYF; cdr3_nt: TGTGCCAGCAGCGTAGGCGGGGGGACAACCCACGAGCAGTACTTC
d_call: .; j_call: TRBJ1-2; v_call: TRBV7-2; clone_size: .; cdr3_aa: CASSATQGYGYTF; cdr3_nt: TGTGCCAGCAGCGCAACCCAGGGCTATGGCTACACCTTC
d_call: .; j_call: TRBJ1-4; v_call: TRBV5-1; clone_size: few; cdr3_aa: CASSHSGTDNEKLFF; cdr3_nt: TGCGCCAGCAGCCACTCCGGGACGGATAATGAAAAACTGTTTTTT
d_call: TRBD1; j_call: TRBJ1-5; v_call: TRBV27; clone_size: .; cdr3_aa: CASSTGGVVNQPQHF; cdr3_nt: TGTGCCAGCAGTACAGGGGGAGTTGTCAATCAGCCCCAGCATTTT
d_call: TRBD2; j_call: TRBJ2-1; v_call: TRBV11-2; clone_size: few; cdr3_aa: CASSLVLAGGLNNEQFF; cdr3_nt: TGTGCCAGCAGCTTAGTCTTAGCGGGAGGTCTTAACAATGAGCAGTTCTTC
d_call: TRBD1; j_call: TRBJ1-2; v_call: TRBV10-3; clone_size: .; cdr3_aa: CAISADRGQNYGYTF; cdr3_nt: TGTGCCATCAGTGCGGACAGGGGGCAAAACTATGGCTACACCTTC
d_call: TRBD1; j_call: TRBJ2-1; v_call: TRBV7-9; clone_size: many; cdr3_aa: CASSQTGTGGVYRFF; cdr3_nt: TGTGCCAGCAGCCAAACCGGGACAGGGGGAGTTTATCGCTTCTTC
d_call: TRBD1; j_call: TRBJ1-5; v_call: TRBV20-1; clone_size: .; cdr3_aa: CSAVREGQGAVVNQPQHF; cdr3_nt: TGCAGTGCTGTACGAGAGGGACAGGGGGCAGTCGTCAACCAGCCCCAGCATTTT
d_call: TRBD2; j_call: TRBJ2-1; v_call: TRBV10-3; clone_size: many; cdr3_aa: CAMGLESNEQFF; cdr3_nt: TGTGCCATGGGACTAGAATCTAATGAGCAGTTCTTC
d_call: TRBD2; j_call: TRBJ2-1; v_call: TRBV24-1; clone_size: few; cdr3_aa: CATSTLAGYNEQFF; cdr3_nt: TGTGCCACCAGTACCCTAGCGGGATACAATGAGCAGTTCTTC
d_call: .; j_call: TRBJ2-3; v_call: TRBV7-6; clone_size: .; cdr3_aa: CASSYAASGTDTQYF; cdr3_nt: TGTGCCAGCAGCTATGCGGCTAGCGGCACAGATACGCAGTATTTT
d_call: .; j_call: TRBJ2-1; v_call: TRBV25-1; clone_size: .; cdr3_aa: CASSEVQGYNEQFF; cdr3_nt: TGTGCCAGCAGTGAGGTACAAGGTTACAATGAGCAGTTCTTC
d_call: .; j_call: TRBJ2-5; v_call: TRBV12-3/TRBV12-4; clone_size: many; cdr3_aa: CASRFGGQGRFGETQYF; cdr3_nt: TGTGCCAGCAGGTTTGGTGGCCAAGGAAGGTTCGGGGAGACCCAGTACTTC
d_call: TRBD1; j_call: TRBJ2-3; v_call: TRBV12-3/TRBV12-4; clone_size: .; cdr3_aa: CASSFQGAVDTQYF; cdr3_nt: TGTGCCAGCAGTTTTCAGGGGGCTGTTGATACGCAGTATTTT
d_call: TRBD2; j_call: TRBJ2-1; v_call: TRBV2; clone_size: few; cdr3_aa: CASSERTSGGVAEQFF; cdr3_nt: TGTGCCAGCAGTGAAAGGACTAGCGGGGGGGTCGCTGAGCAGTTCTTC
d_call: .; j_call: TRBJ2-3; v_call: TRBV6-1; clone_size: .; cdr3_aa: CASSEGGHTDTQYF; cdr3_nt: TGTGCCAGCAGTGAGGGGGGTCACACAGATACGCAGTATTTT
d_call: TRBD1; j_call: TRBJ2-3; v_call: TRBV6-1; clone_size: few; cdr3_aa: CASSPRDRATDTQYF; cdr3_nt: TGTGCCAGCAGTCCCCGGGACAGGGCCACAGATACGCAGTATTTT
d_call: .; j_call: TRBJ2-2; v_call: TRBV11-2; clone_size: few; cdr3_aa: CASSSTRLGGELFF; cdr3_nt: TGTGCCAGCAGCTCGACTCGTTTGGGCGGGGAGCTGTTTTTT
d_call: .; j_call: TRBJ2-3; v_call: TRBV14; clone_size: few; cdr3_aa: CASSPWTAPRADTQYF; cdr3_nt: TGTGCCAGCAGCCCCTGGACGGCTCCCCGAGCCGATACGCAGTATTTT
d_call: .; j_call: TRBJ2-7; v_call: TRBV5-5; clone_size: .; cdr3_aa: CASGSGLLYEQYF; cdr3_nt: TGTGCCAGCGGCTCGGGACTCCTCTACGAGCAGTACTTC
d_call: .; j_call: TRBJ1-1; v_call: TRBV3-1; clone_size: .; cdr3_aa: CASSQDGRVGTEAFF; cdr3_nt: TGTGCCAGCAGCCAAGACGGCAGGGTAGGCACTGAAGCTTTCTTT
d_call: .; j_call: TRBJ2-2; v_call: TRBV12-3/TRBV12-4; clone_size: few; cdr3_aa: CASSLETRVSGELFF; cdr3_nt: TGTGCCAGCAGTTTAGAGACTAGGGTCTCCGGGGAGCTGTTTTTT
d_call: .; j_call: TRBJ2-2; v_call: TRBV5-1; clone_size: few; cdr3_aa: CASSQRLNTGELFF; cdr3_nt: TGCGCCAGCTCCCAGCGGTTAAACACCGGGGAGCTGTTTTTT
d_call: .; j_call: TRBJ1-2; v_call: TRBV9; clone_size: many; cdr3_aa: CASRAEAEYGYTF; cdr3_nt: TGTGCCAGCAGGGCCGAGGCAGAATATGGCTACACCTTC
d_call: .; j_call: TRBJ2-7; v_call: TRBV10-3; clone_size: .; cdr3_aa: CAIRSSEHEQYF; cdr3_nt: TGTGCCATCAGATCTAGCGAGCACGAGCAGTACTTC
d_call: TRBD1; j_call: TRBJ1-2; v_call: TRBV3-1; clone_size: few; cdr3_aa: CASSQDRGRYGYTF; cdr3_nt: TGTGCCAGCAGCCAAGACAGGGGGCGGTATGGCTACACCTTC
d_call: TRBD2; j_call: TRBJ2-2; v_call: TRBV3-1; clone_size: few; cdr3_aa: CASSQVPSPSGSNGELFF; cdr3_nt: TGTGCCAGCAGCCAAGTCCCCTCCCCTAGCGGGAGTAACGGGGAGCTGTTTTTT
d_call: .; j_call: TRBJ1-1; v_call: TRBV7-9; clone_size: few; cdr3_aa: CASSLGQSAEAFF; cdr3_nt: TGTGCCAGCAGCTTAGGGCAGTCAGCTGAAGCTTTCTTT
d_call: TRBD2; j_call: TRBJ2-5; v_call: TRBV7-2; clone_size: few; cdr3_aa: CASRPGTRREGETQYF; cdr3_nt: TGTGCCAGCAGACCAGGGACTAGAAGAGAGGGTGAGACCCAGTACTTC
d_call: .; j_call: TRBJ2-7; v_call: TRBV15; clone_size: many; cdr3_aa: CATSRDPGSSYEQYF; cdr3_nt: TGTGCCACCAGCAGAGATCCGGGCTCTTCCTACGAGCAGTACTTC
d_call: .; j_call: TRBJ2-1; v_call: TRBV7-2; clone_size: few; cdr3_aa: CASRSNSGASSYNEQFF; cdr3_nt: TGTGCCAGCAGGTCTAATAGCGGTGCAAGCTCCTACAATGAGCAGTTCTTC
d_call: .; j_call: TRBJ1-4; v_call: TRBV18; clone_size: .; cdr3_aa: CASSPSRGRAATNEKLFF; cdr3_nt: TGTGCCAGCTCACCATCACGGGGGAGGGCTGCAACTAATGAAAAACTGTTTTTT
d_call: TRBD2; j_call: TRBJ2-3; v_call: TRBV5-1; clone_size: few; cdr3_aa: CASSLVASGTITDTQYF; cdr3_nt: TGCGCCAGCAGCTTGGTGGCTAGCGGGACGATCACAGATACGCAGTATTTT